This TCR beta chain was identified in a study of blood T cell repertoires in COVID-19. The V gene's germline CDR1 is SNHLY and CDR2 FYNNEI. Germline trimming cut 4 bases from V and 7 bases from J; bases unmatched to any gene: 7. This CDR3 region has 15 residues. TCRdb keeps only in-frame clones here, not all; method: immunoSEQ multiplex PCR. The sample lists approximately 220,000 clones, about four fifths occurring once. This clonotype was sampled from a woman aged 40 to 50 with active or convalescent COVID-19. The chain is built from TRBV2 and TRBJ1-5; 10 bases match TRBD1. Sequenced sample: peripheral blood. The CDR3 DNA reads TGTGCCAGCAGTGTAGTGGGACAGGGGTACCAGCCCCAGCATTTT. This codes for CASSVVGQGYQPQHF.